Each of the 30 T cell receptor beta chains below was sequenced from the same sample in a study of radiotherapy plus CTLA-4 blockade in lung cancer. This table comes from immunoSEQ multiplex PCR, and its TCRdb copy is limited to in-frame clones, with some not included. The sample consists of over 100,000 clones, about 87% of them appearing once. Sequences were derived from peripheral blood, sampled from a patient treated with radiotherapy plus ipilimumab. The receptor source for this set is a human donor with non-small cell lung cancer that progressed on radiotherapy plus ipilimumab.

The chain joins TRBV5-1 to TRBJ1-4; the match to TRBD1 covers 7 bases. The germline CDR1 and CDR2 sequences are SGHRS and YFSETQ. V was pared by 0 bases and J by 5 bases, with 1 base of the junction left unmatched. The CDR3 sequence is 14 residues long. The CDR3 DNA is TGCGCCAGCAGCTTGGGGGGACAGAATGAAAAACTGTTTTTT. Encoded protein: CASSLGGQNEKLFF.

This rearrangement joins TRBV21-1 to TRBJ2-3; the D segment call TRBD2 is taken from the table without a DNA check. TRBV21-1 is a pseudogene segment. The CDR3 spans 17 residues. The CDR3 DNA is TGTGCCAGCAGCCCCAGAAGGACTAGCGGAGGGACAGATACGCAGTATTTT. This sequence encodes CASSPRRTSGGTDTQYF.

CDR3: CASSLARDSLYEQYF. The DNA of the CDR3 is TGTGCCAGCAGCTTAGCGAGGGACAGCCTCTACGAGCAGTACTTC. This chain links TRBV7-8 with TRBJ2-7; 7 bases map to TRBD1. The CDR3 sequence is 15 residues long. V lost 0 bases and J lost 3; bases outside the gene matches: 5. From germline, CDR1 is SGHVS and CDR2 FQNEAQ.

This rearrangement joins TRBV19 to TRBJ2-3; D unclear. Per the germline V gene, CDR1 is LNHDA and CDR2 is SQIVND (reference sequence). The germline V and J ends were trimmed by 1 base and 4 bases, with 12 bases remaining between them. The CDR3 has 15 residues. Here the CDR3 reads CASSIGGSPPDTQYF. As DNA, the CDR3 is TGTGCCAGTAGTATAGGGGGAAGCCCTCCAGATACGCAGTATTTT.

This rearrangement joins TRBV5-1 to TRBJ1-4; D uncertain. Germline CDR1 and CDR2: SGHRS and YFSETQ. With 3 bases removed from V and 0 bases from J, the gap between germline ends came to 6 bases. The CDR3 has 14 residues. The DNA of the CDR3 is TGCGCCAGCAGCTGGACGTCAACTAATGAAAAACTGTTTTTT. This gives the protein CASSWTSTNEKLFF.

V and J are TRBV29-1 and TRBJ1-5; D is perhaps TRBD1 (6 bases). V lost 6 bases, J lost 6 bases, and 21 bases lay in between. Germline V gene lookup returns CDR1 SQVTM and CDR2 ANQGSEA. CDR3 length: 15 residues. CDR3 region: CSVITAGAEGQPQHF. CDR3 in DNA: TGCAGCGTCATTACAGCAGGGGCGGAGGGTCAGCCCCAGCATTTT.

This clone came up once. The V gene is TRBV5-1, the J gene TRBJ2-3; 14 positions agree with TRBD2. V was clipped by 0 bases and J by 4 bases; unmatched bases: 7. The germline V gene encodes CDR1 SGHRS and CDR2 YFSETQ. This CDR3 contains 18 residues. CDR3 sequence: CASSLGRTSGGQADTQYF. The CDR3 nucleotides read TGCGCCAGCAGCTTGGGGAGGACTAGCGGGGGGCAAGCAGATACGCAGTATTTT.

The rearrangement uses TRBV7-2 and TRBJ1-1; D not certain. V was pared by 1 base and J by 3 bases, with 12 bases between. Germline CDR1 SGHTA, CDR2 FQGNSA. The CDR3 covers 15 residues. CDR3 sequence reads: CASSLDGRHDTEAFF. The DNA of the CDR3 is TGTGCCAGCAGCTTAGATGGCAGGCATGACACTGAAGCTTTCTTT.

This sequence joins TRBV18 and TRBJ2-7; maybe TRBD2 (5 bases). The CDR3 contains 15 residues. The V gene's germline CDR1 is KGHSH and CDR2 LQKENI. The germline V and J ends were trimmed by 6 bases and 2 bases, with 17 bases remaining between them. CDR3 protein: CASSEARGLTYEQYF. The CDR3 DNA reads TGTGCCAGCTCCGAAGCCCGGGGTTTAACCTACGAGCAGTACTTC.

The V gene is TRBV30, the J gene TRBJ1-4; unclear D gene. The CDR3 is made up of 12 amino acids. CDR1 GTSNPN and CDR2 SVGIG come from the germline V gene (reference sequence). V was clipped by 1 base and J by 17 bases, with 17 bases between them. CDR3 sequence (DNA): TGTGCCTGGAGTGGGGGAGGCCCCCTTTTCTTTTTT. Protein product: CAWSGGGPLFFF.

The chain recombines TRBV7-2 with TRBJ1-1; D may be TRBD1 (6 bases). V lost 5 bases to trimming and J lost 3 bases, with 10 bases between them. Germline-derived CDR1 and CDR2 are SGHTA and FQGNSA. The CDR3 extends over 13 amino acids. For the CDR3, the DNA is TGTGCCAGCAGCCCAGGGGTGGACACTGAAGCTTTCTTT. This codes for CASSPGVDTEAFF.

The V call is TRBV15, the J call TRBJ1-2, with D unclear. Trimming removed 5 bases from V and 8 bases from J, with 21 bases in between. The CDR3 contains 15 residues. Germline V gene sequence: CDR1 LNHNV, CDR2 YYDKDF (reference sequence). CDR3 sequence (DNA): TGTGCCACCAGCGGTCCCGCTCGGGGTTCAGGAGGCTACACCTTC. Translation: CATSGPARGSGGYTF.

The chain carries TRBV11-3 and TRBJ1-1; 7 nucleotides align to TRBD1. The ends lost 5 bases at V and 0 bases at J; junction bases unmatched: 6. CDR3 length equals 15 residues. Per germline, CDR1 SGHNT and CDR2 YENEEA. The CDR3: CASSPSGQMNTEAFF. CDR3 nucleotide sequence: TGTGCCAGCAGCCCCTCGGGACAGATGAACACTGAAGCTTTCTTT.

The gene calls are TRBV15 and TRBJ2-3; D gene unclear. CDR1 is LNHNV and CDR2 is YYDKDF in the germline V gene (reference sequence). The CDR3 contains 16 residues. The V end was cut by 3 bases, the J end by 2 bases, with 15 bases between. CDR3 in DNA: TGTGCCACCAGCAGGGACCGCGGACGGCACACAGATACGCAGTATTTT. Translated: CATSRDRGRHTDTQYF.

This clone was detected once. The chain combines TRBV23-1 with TRBJ1-1; TRBD1 matches 9 bases. TRBV23-1 is identified as an open reading frame with a role that is uncertain. The length of the CDR3 is 17 residues. V lost 4 bases to trimming and J lost 1 base; unmatched junction nucleotides: 10. CDR3 protein: CASSLCGTGGPNTEAFF. The CDR3, as DNA: TGCGCCAGCAGTCTGTGCGGAACAGGGGGCCCGAACACTGAAGCTTTCTTT.

V usage is TRBV30 and J usage is TRBJ2-7; D is unresolved. CDR1 and CDR2 (germline): GTSNPN, SVGIG (reference sequence). This CDR3 spans 14 amino acids. The V gene lost 5 bases and the J gene lost 0 bases, with 14 bases spanning the gap. CDR3 DNA sequence: TGTGCCTGGGATGGGGTCGAGTCCTCCTACGAGCAGTACTTC. As protein: CAWDGVESSYEQYF.

This clone was seen a few times. The chain uses TRBV5-1 and TRBJ2-1; D is uncertain. In germline, CDR1 is SGHRS, CDR2 YFSETQ. The CDR3 has 15 amino acids. V lost 3 bases to trimming and J lost 2 bases, with 12 bases between them. The chain's CDR3 is CASSSTPEPYNEQFF. CDR3 nucleotides: TGCGCCAGCAGCTCCACCCCAGAGCCCTACAATGAGCAGTTCTTC.

The chain employs TRBV6-6 and TRBJ1-1, with no clear D. This CDR3 is built from 13 residues. The germline CDR1 and CDR2 sequences are MNHNY and SVGAGI (reference sequence). V lost 2 bases to trimming and J lost 8 bases, with 12 bases between them. Here the CDR3 reads CASSYPGRLEAFF. As DNA, the CDR3 is TGTGCCAGCAGTTACCCTGGCAGGTTGGAAGCTTTCTTT.

The CDR3 sequence is CASNKLAGGPGGELFF. The CDR3 DNA is TGTGCCAGCAACAAATTAGCGGGAGGGCCTGGTGGGGAGCTGTTTTTT. This chain uses TRBV7-6 with TRBJ2-2; the match to TRBD2 covers 11 bases. The CDR3 covers 16 residues. The V segment lost 7 bases and the J segment 8 bases; nucleotides outside the gene matches: 12. Looked up from germline, CDR1 is SGHVS and CDR2 is FNYEAQ.

V gene TRBV6-5 combines with J gene TRBJ2-2, with 9 bases fitting TRBD2. CDR1 MNHEY and CDR2 SVGAGI come from the germline V gene. The CDR3 is 15 residues long. Losses at the gene ends were 4 bases for V and 13 bases for J; bases not matched to a gene: 13. CDR3 in amino acids: CASSFSSGKRGVLFF. CDR3 nucleotide sequence: TGTGCCAGCAGTTTCTCTAGCGGGAAACGGGGAGTGCTGTTTTTT.

The chain carries TRBV2 and TRBJ1-2; the D gene is possibly TRBD1 (5 bases). V lost 1 base to trimming and J lost 4 bases, with 13 bases between them. The CDR3 covers 15 residues. Germline V gene lookup returns CDR1 SNHLY and CDR2 FYNNEI. The CDR3 loop is CASSEGTGGRYGYTF. CDR3 DNA: TGTGCCAGCAGTGAAGGAACGGGGGGTCGCTATGGCTACACCTTC.

The J gene is TRBJ1-5, the V gene TRBV6-5; no clear D gene. Germline CDR1 MNHEY, CDR2 SVGAGI. Trimming removed 0 bases at V and 6 bases at J, with 9 bases between. CDR3 length: 14 amino acids. The DNA for the CDR3 is TGTGCCAGCAGTTACTCCTACTCGGGTCAGCCCCAGCATTTT. This codes for CASSYSYSGQPQHF.

The chain couples TRBV4-1 to TRBJ1-5; possible D gene TRBD1, 5 bases. Germline CDR1 reads MGHRA; CDR2 reads YSYEKL. V gave up 3 bases and J gave up 5 bases, with 11 bases separating them. This CDR3 is built from 14 residues. CDR3 region: CASSQGQEYQPQHF. In DNA, the CDR3 is TGCGCCAGCAGCCAGGGGCAGGAATATCAGCCCCAGCATTTT.

The chain uses TRBV2 and TRBJ1-1, with 7 positions matching TRBD1. Trimming cost V 7 bases and J 1 base; bases outside gene matches: 6. This CDR3 contains 14 residues. CDR1 is SNHLY and CDR2 is FYNNEI in the germline V gene. The CDR3 region is CASTSRTGNTEAFF. The CDR3, as DNA: TGTGCCAGCACCTCCCGGACAGGGAACACTGAAGCTTTCTTT.

CDR3 loop: CASSDEGQKNTEAFF. The CDR3 DNA reads TGTGCCAGCAGTGATGAGGGACAGAAGAACACTGAAGCTTTCTTT. The chain combines TRBV6-1 with TRBJ1-1, with 7 bases lining up with TRBD1. J was trimmed by 1 base and V by 3 bases; bases with no gene match: 5. The CDR3 consists of 15 residues. Germline CDR1 is MNHNS and CDR2 is SASEGT.

The chain combines TRBV30 with TRBJ1-2, with a possible D match to TRBD1 (6 bases). In germline, CDR1 is GTSNPN, CDR2 SVGIG (reference sequence). CDR3 length: 13 residues. V lost 2 bases and J 8 bases, leaving 15 bases between the germline ends. DNA of the CDR3: TGTGCCTGGAGTCAACAGGGTTCGCGGGGCTACACCTTC. It codes for CAWSQQGSRGYTF.

V and J are TRBV11-3 and TRBJ2-3; D uncertain. The CDR3 contains 13 residues. The germline CDR1 and CDR2 sequences are SGHNT and YENEEA. V shed 5 bases and J shed 9 bases, with 15 bases lying between them. In DNA, the CDR3 is TGTGCCAGCAGCCCCCCCGCCCGAGACACGCAGTATTTT. Protein product: CASSPPARDTQYF.

The chain couples TRBV4-1 to TRBJ2-7, with 8 bases matching TRBD2. The CDR3 totals 15 residues. The V segment lost 3 bases and the J segment 2 bases; nucleotides outside the gene matches: 6. CDR1 MGHRA and CDR2 YSYEKL come from the germline V gene. The CDR3 is CASSQPGRAPYEQYF. The CDR3 DNA is TGCGCCAGCAGCCAGCCCGGGAGGGCCCCCTACGAGCAGTACTTC.

This clone was recorded only once. The chain employs TRBV19 and TRBJ2-7, with D possibly matching TRBD2 (6 bases). The CDR3 is made up of 15 amino acids. V lost 4 bases to trimming and J lost 2 bases, with 15 bases between them. From germline, CDR1 is LNHDA and CDR2 SQIVND (reference sequence). The CDR3 spells CASSTLALTPYEQYF. The DNA of the CDR3 is TGTGCCAGTAGTACGCTAGCGCTTACTCCCTACGAGCAGTACTTC.

The CDR3 DNA reads TGTGCCAGCAGTGGGGCAGGGTGGGCCGGGGAGCTGTTTTTT. It is translated as CASSGAGWAGELFF. The chain uses TRBV2 and TRBJ2-2; TRBD1 is a possible D gene (5 bases). Germline values: CDR1 SNHLY, CDR2 FYNNEI. The CDR3 consists of 14 residues. V was shortened by 4 bases and J by 6 bases, with 12 bases between the two germline ends.